The 32 T cell receptor beta chains given below trace back to one sample, sequenced in a study of blood T cells in healthy people across ages. The second PCR ran about 6 to 12 cycles with a sample-barcoded 5' primer and J-beta primers. TCRdb called the 5' RACE reads again in MiXCR, with one record for every CDR3 protein. The profile shows hundreds of thousands of distinct CDR3 sequences, about 32% of them singletons. Input material: blood. The receptors were gathered from a woman aged 80 or over in good health.

Comment on this clonotype: The junction shows a germline mismatch at one end, possibly a read error. V and J are TRBV6-5 and TRBJ2-1; 8 nucleotides agree with TRBD2. CDR1 is MNHEY, CDR2 SVGAGI, per germline. The CDR3 has 18 amino acids. The CDR3, as DNA: TGTGCCAGCAGTTACCAAACTAGCGGCGCCTACTCCTACAATGGGCAGTTCTTC. Amino acids: CASSYQTSGAYSYNGQFF.

This clonotype was counted many times. The DNA for the CDR3 is TGTGCCAGCAGTTACGTCCGACAGGGACTTTACTATGGCTACACCTTC. This codes for CASSYVRQGLYYGYTF. This chain links TRBV6-5 with TRBJ1-2; 7 bases match TRBD1. CDR1 is MNHEY, CDR2 SVGAGI, per germline. This CDR3 is 16 amino acids long. The J segment lost 3 bases and the V segment lost 2 bases, leaving 9 bases of the junction unmatched.

This clonotype was seen only once. This rearrangement joins TRBV29-1 to TRBJ2-5; 9 nucleotides match TRBD2. TRBJ2-7 explains the end of the DNA better; the J call may be wrong. Germline CDR1 is SQVTM and CDR2 is ANQGSEA. There are 16 residues in the CDR3. The CDR3 is CSVEAGLAGVGHEQYF. CDR3 DNA sequence: TGCAGCGTTGAAGCCGGGTTAGCGGGAGTTGGCCACGAGCAGTACTTC.

To note about this clonotype: Given a much more abundant clone one base away, this may be a read error. The rearrangement links TRBV10-3 to TRBJ1-2; 8 bases fit TRBD1. Germline V gives CDR1 ENHRY, CDR2 SYGVKD. There are 13 residues in the CDR3. The junction had 15 bases not matched to a gene; V was cut back by 11 bases and J by 10 bases. CDR3 protein: CAVSHLTGDDYTF. CDR3 DNA: TGTGCCGTATCCCACTTGACAGGGGATGACTACACCTTC.

The table lists this clonotype with many counts. V usage is TRBV11-2 and J usage is TRBJ2-1; a possible D gene is TRBD2 (5 bases). CDR3 length: 16 amino acids. The germline V gene has CDR1 SGHAT and CDR2 FQNNGV. The V and J ends lost 2 bases and 4 bases respectively, with 15 bases between them. CDR3 residues: CASSLQRMGGYNEQFF. The DNA of the CDR3 is TGTGCCAGCAGCTTACAACGGATGGGCGGGTACAATGAGCAGTTCTTC.

This clonotype was counted many times. The genes are TRBV3-1 and TRBJ1-4, with D perhaps matching TRBD1 (6 bases). V was pared by 3 bases and J by 7 bases, with 12 bases between. The CDR3 consists of 14 residues. Germline V gives CDR1 LGHDT, CDR2 YNNKEL (reference sequence). The CDR3 sequence: CASSHVQGGEKLFF. The CDR3 DNA reads TGTGCCAGCAGCCATGTTCAAGGGGGTGAAAAACTGTTTTTT.

Ten or more counts support this clonotype. The genes are TRBV7-2 and TRBJ2-3; D call uncertain. The germline V gene encodes CDR1 SGHTA and CDR2 FQGNSA. This CDR3 is built from 11 residues. Trimming removed 5 bases from V and 14 bases from J, with 14 bases in between. DNA of the CDR3: TGTGCCAGCAGCATCGACTCACTTCGGTATTTT. Its translation: CASSIDSLRYF.

This clonotype showed up many times. CDR3 protein: CASSATGTGSGEQYF. CDR3 in DNA: TGTGCCAGCAGCGCTACCGGGACAGGGTCTGGCGAGCAGTACTTC. The rearrangement uses TRBV9 and TRBJ2-7; the match to TRBD1 covers 9 bases. This CDR3 region has 15 residues. V dropped 3 bases and J dropped 6; count of bases not matched to a gene: 10. Germline V gene data show CDR1 as SGDLS and CDR2 as YYNGEE. Together with reference TRBV9 and TRBJ2-7, the CDR3 gives the full variable domain: DSGVTQTPKHLITATGQRVTLRCSPRSGDLSVYWYQQSLDQGLQFLIQYYNGEERAKGNILERFSAQQFPDLHSELNLSSLELGDSALYFCASSATGTGSGEQYFGPGTRLTVT.

Many counts were recorded for this clonotype. This chain uses TRBV20-1 with TRBJ2-3, with TRBD2 matching 10 bases. The CDR3 sequence is 15 residues long. After removal of 3 bases from V and 1 base from J, the junction contained 4 bases not matched to a gene. The germline CDR1 and CDR2 sequences are DFQATT and SNEGSKA (reference sequence). Here the CDR3 DNA reads TGCAGTGCTAGCCTCGGACTAGCGGGCACAGATACGCAGTATTTT. Its protein product is CSASLGLAGTDTQYF.

The rearrangement links TRBV5-1 to TRBJ1-4; a weak D match, TRBD1 (5 bases). Trimming took off 1 base at V and 7 bases at J, with 17 bases between the two ends. The CDR3 has 16 amino acids. Germline lookup yields CDR1 SGHRS and CDR2 YFSETQ. The CDR3 DNA follows: TGCGCCAGCAGCTTGAGGGGCCAGACTACGGGTGAAAAACTGTTTTTT. It translates to CASSLRGQTTGEKLFF.

This sequence joins TRBV29-1 and TRBJ2-7; D call uncertain. CDR1 is SQVTM, CDR2 ANQGSEA, per germline. The CDR3 sequence is 14 residues long. Between the trimmed V and J ends, which lost 3 bases and 0 bases, there was a span of 12 bases. In DNA, the CDR3 is TGCAGCGTTGAGTCTGTCGGACCCTCCTACGAGCAGTACTTC. Translation gives CSVESVGPSYEQYF.

V gene TRBV20-1 combines with J gene TRBJ1-1; TRBD1 agrees at 8 bases. Germline V gene data show CDR1 as DFQATT and CDR2 as SNEGSKA (reference sequence). This CDR3 spans 14 amino acids. V shed 5 bases and J 1 base; nucleotides not matched to a gene: 6. CDR3 in DNA: TGCAGTGCTGGAGCCGGACAGGGGAACACTGAAGCTTTCTTT. Translated: CSAGAGQGNTEAFF.

This clonotype showed up many times. V gene TRBV6-5 combines with J gene TRBJ2-7, with D hard to call. CDR3 length equals 16 residues. The V end was cut by 7 bases, the J end by 2 bases, with 21 bases between. The germline V gene encodes CDR1 MNHEY and CDR2 SVGAGI. In nucleotides, the CDR3 is TGTGCCAGCAACGGGCGTAGAAGCGCGAATACCTACGAGCAGTACTTC. Translated: CASNGRRSANTYEQYF.

With respect to this clonotype: A much bigger clone sits one base away, suggesting this may be a read error. V usage is TRBV7-3 and J usage is TRBJ2-5; the match to TRBD2 covers 15 bases. Trimming took 5 bases from V and 11 from J; bases not matched to a gene: 9. From germline, CDR1 is SGHTA and CDR2 FQGTGA. The CDR3 has 15 residues. CDR3 protein: CASSRTSGGEDEQYF. CDR3 coding DNA: TGTGCCAGCAGCCGGACTAGCGGGGGGGAAGATGAGCAGTACTTC.

The sample holds many counts of this clonotype. V is TRBV5-5 and J is TRBJ1-4; D is uncertain. Per germline, CDR1 SGHKS and CDR2 YYEKEE (reference sequence). Between the trimmed V and J ends, which lost 0 bases and 7 bases, there was a span of 4 bases. The CDR3 consists of 12 residues. CDR3 sequence (DNA): TGTGCCAGCAGCTTGGAAGTTGAAAAACTGTTTTTT. Translation: CASSLEVEKLFF.

About this clonotype: A much bigger clone sits one base away, suggesting this may be a read error. This chain uses TRBV9 with TRBJ1-4, with D hard to call. In germline, CDR1 is SGDLS, CDR2 YYNGEE. The CDR3 length is 15 residues. In DNA form, the CDR3 reads TGTGCCAGCAGCCCTGAGAGTGCAACTAATGAAAAACTGGTTTTT. Translated, it gives CASSPESATNEKLVF.

In regard to this clonotype: This may arise from a read error, as a much more abundant clone is one base away. The gene calls are TRBV6-2 or TRBV6-3 and TRBJ1-4; D ambiguous. CDR1 is MNHEY, CDR2 SVGEGT, per germline. The CDR3 loop spans 13 amino acids. The CDR3 region is CASTADGCERLFF. The DNA for the CDR3 is TGTGCCAGCACCGCGGATGGTTGCGAAAGACTGTTTTTT.

This clonotype appeared a few times. CDR3 sequence: CASSLAGLNGELFF. CDR3 coding DNA: TGTGCCAGCAGCCTTGCGGGGTTAAACGGGGAGCTGTTTTTT. The chain joins TRBV6-5 to TRBJ2-2; TRBD2 might be the D (6 bases). Trimming took 6 bases from V and 7 from J, leaving 15 bases between them. The length of the CDR3 is 14 residues. CDR1 MNHEY and CDR2 SVGAGI come from the germline V gene.

V usage is TRBV7-3 and J usage is TRBJ2-7; 10 bases match TRBD2. V was pared by 5 bases and J by 10 bases, with 8 bases of the junction left unmatched. The germline V gene has CDR1 SGHTA and CDR2 FQGTGA. This CDR3 region has 13 residues. The CDR3 loop reads CASSLGTSETQYF. Written as DNA, the CDR3 is TGTGCCAGCAGCCTCGGGACTAGCGAGACTCAGTACTTC.

This chain joins TRBV7-2 and TRBJ1-6; 9 positions agree with TRBD1. The CDR3 has 14 amino acids. The germline V gene has CDR1 SGHTA and CDR2 FQGNSA. The V and J ends lost 2 bases and 9 bases, in that order; junction bases with no gene match: 2. The CDR3 sequence is CASSLKTGGSPLHF. Here the CDR3 DNA reads TGTGCCAGCAGCTTAAAGACAGGGGGTTCACCCCTCCACTTT.

This clonotype occurred a few times. J is TRBJ1-6 and V is TRBV14; 10 bases line up with TRBD1. V shed 4 bases, J shed 8 bases, and the junction held 5 bases outside the gene matches. This CDR3 contains 15 residues. The V gene's germline CDR1 is SGHDN and CDR2 FVKESK. Written as DNA, the CDR3 is TGTGCCAGCAGCCCAGGGACAGGGGTTTATTCACCCCTCCACTTT. Its translation is CASSPGTGVYSPLHF.

The genes are TRBV6-5 and TRBJ2-3; 8 positions agree with TRBD1. The germline V gene has CDR1 MNHEY and CDR2 SVGAGI. The CDR3 is made up of 15 amino acids. Trimming took 5 bases from V and 1 from J; bases not matched to a gene: 5. The CDR3 DNA reads as TGTGCCAGCAGTCAGCCAGGGGGCGGCACAGATACGCAGTATTTT. This translates into CASSQPGGGTDTQYF.

The table lists this clonotype with many counts. The genes are TRBV3-1 and TRBJ2-1; D tentatively fits TRBD1 or TRBD2 (5 bases each). There are 17 residues in the CDR3. The ends were cut back, 0 bases at V and 1 base at J, with 13 bases in the middle. Germline CDR1 is LGHDT and CDR2 is YNNKEL (reference sequence). CDR3 residues: CASSQDRGALSYNEQFF. Here the CDR3 DNA reads TGTGCCAGCAGCCAAGATAGAGGGGCCTTATCCTACAATGAGCAGTTCTTC.

This clonotype was detected a few times. The V and J genes are TRBV24-1 and TRBJ2-6, with D unclear. CDR1 and CDR2 (germline): KGHDR, SFDVKD. V was pared by 4 bases and J by 4 bases, with 10 bases between. CDR3 length equals 15 residues. CDR3 in DNA: TGTGCCACCAGTGACAGGACGATGGGGGCCAACGTCCTGACTTTC. Translation: CATSDRTMGANVLTF.

CDR3 loop: CASSLGVDSYNEQFF. CDR3 DNA sequence: TGCGCCAGCAGCTTGGGTGTGGACAGTTACAATGAGCAGTTCTTC. The V gene is TRBV5-1, the J gene TRBJ2-1; a weak D match, TRBD1 (6 bases). The CDR3 has 15 residues. Germline values: CDR1 SGHRS, CDR2 YFSETQ. V dropped 0 bases and J dropped 4 bases, with 11 bases sitting between them.

In its sample, this clonotype was seen many times. The V gene is TRBV20-1, the J gene TRBJ2-5; TRBD1 might be the D (6 bases). V was clipped by 6 bases and J by 1 base, with 12 bases between them. The CDR3 is made up of 13 amino acids. The V gene's germline CDR1 is DFQATT and CDR2 SNEGSKA (reference sequence). CDR3 loop: CSAPGQFQETQYF. CDR3 DNA: TGCAGTGCCCCAGGACAGTTCCAAGAGACCCAGTACTTC.

This clonotype occurred many times. V gene TRBV7-6 combines with J gene TRBJ2-1, with no clear D. CDR1 is SGHVS, CDR2 FNYEAQ, per germline. The CDR3 extends over 12 amino acids. V lost 4 bases, J lost 7 bases, and 8 bases lay in between. The CDR3 DNA sequence: TGTGCCAGCAGCTGGACCGAAAATGAGCAGTTCTTC. It encodes CASSWTENEQFF. Variable domain in full (rest from reference TRBV7-6 and TRBJ2-1): GAGVSQSPRYKVTKRGQDVALRCDPISGHVSLYWYRQALGQGPEFLTYFNYEAQQDKSGLPNDRFSAERPEGSISTLTIQRTEQRDSAMYRCASSWTENEQFFGPGTRLTVL.

This clonotype was seen repeatedly, ten times or more. This sequence may be a read error, since a much larger clone differs from it by one base. The chain employs TRBV7-2 and TRBJ2-1; the D is unclear. With 4 bases removed from V and 10 bases from J, the gap between germline ends came to 14 bases. The germline CDR1 and CDR2 sequences are SGHTA and FQGNSA. The CDR3 runs to 13 residues. As DNA, the CDR3 is TGTGCCAGCAGCTGGAGAAGGAAGAAAGAGCAGTTCTTC. It encodes CASSWRRKKEQFF.

This clonotype was detected many times. The chain employs TRBV5-1 and TRBJ2-5, with 7 bases aligning to TRBD1. CDR1 and CDR2 (germline): SGHRS, YFSETQ. V shed 3 bases and J 3 bases; nucleotides not matched to a gene: 2. This CDR3 comprises 13 residues. This CDR3 reads CASSSGTEETQYF. CDR3 DNA: TGCGCCAGCAGCTCTGGGACAGAAGAGACCCAGTACTTC.

Only a few counts were recorded for this clonotype. The chain is built from TRBV7-2 and TRBJ1-3; TRBD1 matches at 7 bases. Germline V CDR1 and CDR2: SGHTA, FQGNSA. V trimming: 2 bases; J trimming: 1 base; junction bases outside the gene matches: 5. There are 16 residues in the CDR3. CDR3 bases: TGTGCCAGCAGCTTATATAAGGGGGCATCTGGAAACACCATATATTTT. This sequence encodes CASSLYKGASGNTIYF.

This clonotype was detected many times. The chain couples TRBV30 to TRBJ2-1; D gene ambiguous. Germline CDR1 GTSNPN, CDR2 SVGIG (reference sequence). V lost 5 bases and J 5 bases, leaving 10 bases between the germline ends. This CDR3 region has 12 residues. CDR3 residues: CAWGHKHNEQFF. CDR3 nucleotides: TGTGCCTGGGGCCACAAGCACAATGAGCAGTTCTTC.

This clonotype was found many times. With a much larger clone just one base away, this may be a read error. CDR3 bases: TGTGCCAGCAGCTATAGCGGGGGGGCCTACAATGAGCAGTTCTTC. It encodes CASSYSGGAYNEQFF. The V and J genes are TRBV7-8 and TRBJ2-1; 11 bases fit TRBD2. Trimming at V came to 4 bases and at J to 2 bases, leaving 1 base not matched to a gene. In germline, CDR1 is SGHVS, CDR2 FQNEAQ. The CDR3 contains 15 residues.